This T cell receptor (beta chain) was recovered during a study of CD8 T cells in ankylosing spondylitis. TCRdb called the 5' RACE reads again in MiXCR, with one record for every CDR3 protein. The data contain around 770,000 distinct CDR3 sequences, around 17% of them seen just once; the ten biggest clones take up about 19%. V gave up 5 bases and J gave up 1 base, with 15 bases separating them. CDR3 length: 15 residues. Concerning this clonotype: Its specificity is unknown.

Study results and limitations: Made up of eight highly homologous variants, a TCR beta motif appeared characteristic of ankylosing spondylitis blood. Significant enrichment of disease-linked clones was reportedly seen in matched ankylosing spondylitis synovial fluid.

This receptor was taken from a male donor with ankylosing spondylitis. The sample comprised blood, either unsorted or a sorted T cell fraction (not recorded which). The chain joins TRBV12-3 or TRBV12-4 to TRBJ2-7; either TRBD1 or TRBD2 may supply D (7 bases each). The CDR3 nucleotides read TGTGCCAGCAGTACAGGGGAGGGGTCTTCCTACGAGCAGTACTTC. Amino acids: CASSTGEGSSYEQYF.